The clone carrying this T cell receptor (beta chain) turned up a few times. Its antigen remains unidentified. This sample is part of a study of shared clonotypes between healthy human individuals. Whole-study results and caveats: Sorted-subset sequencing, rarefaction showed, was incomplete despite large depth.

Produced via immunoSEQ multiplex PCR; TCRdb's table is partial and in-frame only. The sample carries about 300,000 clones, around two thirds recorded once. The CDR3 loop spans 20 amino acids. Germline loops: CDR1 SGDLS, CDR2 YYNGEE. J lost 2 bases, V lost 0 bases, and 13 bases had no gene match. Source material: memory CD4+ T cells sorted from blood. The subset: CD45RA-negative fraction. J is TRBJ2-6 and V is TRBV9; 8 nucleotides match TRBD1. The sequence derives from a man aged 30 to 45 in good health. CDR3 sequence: CASSVGGDAGGGTGANVLTF. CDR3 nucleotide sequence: TGTGCCAGCAGCGTAGGTGGAGACGCAGGGGGCGGAACTGGGGCCAACGTCCTGACTTTC.